This T cell receptor beta chain was retrieved from a study of T-cell reconstitution after alpha-beta-depleted transplantation in children. Unique molecular identifiers were incorporated when the TCRbeta library was constructed. TCRdb re-called the PCR reads with MiXCR, one entry per CDR3 protein. In the table there are some 200,000 distinct CDR3 sequences, 9.7% of which are singletons. CDR3 length equals 12 residues. Germline V lookup: CDR1 SGHRS, CDR2 YFSETQ. The V end lost 4 bases, the J end lost 13 bases, and 18 bases lay between the germline ends. This clonotype was observed at least ten times. This chain joins TRBV5-1 and TRBJ2-7; a weak D match, TRBD2 (5 bases). The receptor's source is a human donor who donated a stem cell graft to a child with SCID. The sample was PBMCs from the stem cell graft donor, taken from the stem cell graft. This CDR3 reads CASSLEGPGNYF. The CDR3 coding sequence is TGCGCCAGCAGCCTCGAAGGGCCCGGGAATTACTTC. Looking up the rest from reference TRBV5-1 and TRBJ2-7 gives the full variable domain: KAGVTQTPRYLIKTRGQQVTLSCSPISGHRSVSWYQQTPGQGLQFLFEYFSETQRNKGNFPGRFSGRQFSNSRSEMNVSTLELGDSALYLCASSLEGPGNYFGPGTRLTVT.